A single sample is the source of the 20 T cell receptor beta chains below, sequenced in a study of cytomegalovirus exposure and HLA in healthy donors. Use of 60 Vbeta and 13 Jbeta primers characterized the PCR. Using immunoSEQ multiplex PCR, the repertoire was profiled, and TCRdb retains in-frame clones only, with some absent. The sample lists 95,000 to 150,000 clones, over 60% occurring once. Sequencing was performed on PBMCs. The receptors shown here come from a human donor in good health.

This clone was counted a single time. The V call is TRBV28, the J call TRBJ2-7; TRBD2 matches 8 bases. Germline values: CDR1 MDHEN, CDR2 SYDVKM. Trimming took 11 bases from V and 6 from J; bases not matched to a gene: 12. CDR3 size: 13 residues. In nucleotides, the CDR3 is TGTGCCTGCCGCTCGGGAGGGGAGGGCGAGCAGTACTTC. Translated, it gives CACRSGGEGEQYF.

The rearrangement joins TRBV27 to TRBJ1-5; maybe TRBD1 (6 bases). Trimming took off 5 bases at V and 0 bases at J, with 11 bases between the two ends. The CDR3 consists of 15 residues. The V gene's germline CDR1 is MNHEY and CDR2 SMNVEV (reference sequence). The chain's CDR3 is CASSPSTGSNQPQHF. CDR3 in DNA: TGTGCCAGCAGTCCGTCGACAGGTAGCAATCAGCCCCAGCATTTT.

V is TRBV5-1 and J is TRBJ1-5, with 7 positions matching TRBD1. Germline CDR1 is SGHRS and CDR2 is YFSETQ. This CDR3 comprises 14 residues. V lost 4 bases, J lost 0 bases, and 1 base stayed unmatched. Written as DNA, the CDR3 is TGCGCCAGCAGCACAGGGGATAGCAATCAGCCCCAGCATTTT. This sequence encodes CASSTGDSNQPQHF.

The chain couples TRBV28 to TRBJ2-7, with 8 bases identical to TRBD2. This CDR3 has 13 residues. CDR1 MDHEN and CDR2 SYDVKM come from the germline V gene. The V and J ends lost 8 bases and 0 bases, in that order; junction bases with no gene match: 3. CDR3 DNA: TGTGCCAGCTGGAGCGGGAGCTCCTACGAGCAGTACTTC. Translating gives CASWSGSSYEQYF. The whole variable domain, remainder taken from reference TRBV28 and TRBJ2-7, is DVKVTQSSRYLVKRTGEKVFLECVQDMDHENMFWYRQDPGLGLRLIYFSYDVKMKEKGDIPEGYSVSREKKERFSLILESASTNQTSMYLCASWSGSSYEQYFGPGTRLTVT.

This chain connects TRBV7-9 to TRBJ2-1, with TRBD1 matching over 7 bases. V shed 1 base, J shed 7 bases, and the junction held 4 bases outside the gene matches. Per germline, CDR1 SEHNR and CDR2 FQNEAQ (reference sequence). CDR3 size: 14 residues. CDR3 amino acids: CASSLELTGNEQFF. For the CDR3, the DNA is TGTGCCAGCAGCTTAGAACTGACAGGGAATGAGCAGTTCTTC.

This clone was detected once. This chain joins TRBV5-1 and TRBJ2-3, with 8 bases fitting TRBD2. Germline CDR1 and CDR2: SGHRS and YFSETQ. This CDR3 is built from 17 residues. J was trimmed by 1 base and V by 0 bases; bases with no gene match: 7. This chain's CDR3 is CASSLAGAGRGTDTQYF. The CDR3 DNA reads TGCGCCAGCAGCTTGGCCGGGGCCGGGAGGGGCACAGATACGCAGTATTTT.

The chain couples TRBV28 to TRBJ2-7, with D perhaps matching TRBD2 (8 bases). The CDR3 contains 16 residues. Germline values: CDR1 MDHEN, CDR2 SYDVKM. V gave up 8 bases and J gave up 4 bases, with 24 bases separating them. CDR3 region: CASYPGGMTGKYEQYF. CDR3 nucleotides: TGTGCCAGCTACCCGGGGGGGATGACAGGGAAATACGAGCAGTACTTC.

This chain uses TRBV4-1 with TRBJ2-1; D is possibly TRBD2 (6 bases). Germline loops: CDR1 MGHRA, CDR2 YSYEKL. V lost 0 bases and J 0 bases, leaving 15 bases between the germline ends. The CDR3 length is 18 residues. CDR3 in DNA: TGCGCCAGCAGCCAAGAGCGGGGACGGGGGAGCTCCTACAATGAGCAGTTCTTC. Its protein product is CASSQERGRGSSYNEQFF.

This chain links TRBV14 with TRBJ2-7; 7 nucleotides match TRBD1. The CDR3 length is 11 residues. Germline CDR1 reads SGHDN; CDR2 reads FVKESK. The V and J ends lost 1 base and 11 bases, in that order; junction bases with no gene match: 2. CDR3 in DNA: TGTGCCAGCAGCCAAGCGACAGGGAAGTACTTC. Translating it yields CASSQATGKYF. The variable domain in full, completed from reference TRBV14 and TRBJ2-7, reads EAGVTQFPSHSVIEKGQTVTLRCDPISGHDNLYWYRRVMGKEIKFLLHFVKESKQDESGMPNNRFLAERTGGTYSTLKVQPAELEDSGVYFCASSQATGKYFGPGTRLTVT.

The J gene is TRBJ2-3, the V gene TRBV6-5; TRBD1 might be the D (5 bases). CDR3 size: 16 residues. Per germline, CDR1 MNHEY and CDR2 SVGAGI. Trimming removed 0 bases at V and 4 bases at J, with 14 bases between. The CDR3 loop is CASSYSLTALADTQYF. Here the CDR3 DNA reads TGTGCCAGCAGTTACTCCCTGACAGCGCTGGCAGATACGCAGTATTTT.

The chain is built from TRBV6-5 and TRBJ1-5; D remains unclear. The germline V gene has CDR1 MNHEY and CDR2 SVGAGI. Trimming took off 2 bases at V and 3 bases at J, with 5 bases between the two ends. CDR3 length: 13 residues. The CDR3 spells CASSYTVNQPQHF. CDR3 nucleotides: TGTGCCAGCAGTTACACTGTCAATCAGCCCCAGCATTTT.

Only a few counts were recorded for this clone. The chain joins TRBV11-2 to TRBJ2-6, with TRBD2 identical over 9 bases. Germline V CDR1 and CDR2: SGHAT, FQNNGV. This CDR3 has 15 residues. Germline trimming cut 11 bases from V and 4 bases from J; bases unmatched to any gene: 9. CDR3 loop: CAEGGRALGANVLTF. Here the CDR3 DNA reads TGTGCCGAGGGCGGGAGGGCCCTCGGGGCCAACGTCCTGACTTTC. The variable domain in full, completed from reference TRBV11-2 and TRBJ2-6, reads EAGVAQSPRYKIIEKRQSVAFWCNPISGHATLYWYQQILGQGPKLLIQFQNNGVVDDSQLPKDRFSAERLKGVDSTLKIQPAKLEDSAVYLCAEGGRALGANVLTFGAGSRLTVL.

The chain is built from TRBV6-5 and TRBJ2-5; 9 bases line up with TRBD1. J lost 5 bases, V lost 6 bases, and 10 bases had no gene match. Germline CDR1 MNHEY, CDR2 SVGAGI. This CDR3 has 15 residues. The CDR3 nucleotides read TGTGCCAGCAGACCTCCGGGACAGGGTTGGGAGACCCAGTACTTC. This sequence encodes CASRPPGQGWETQYF.

The chain recombines TRBV4-2 with TRBJ2-2; D remains unclear. The ends were cut back, 1 base at V and 8 bases at J, with 5 bases in the middle. This CDR3 spans 12 amino acids. Per germline, CDR1 LGHNA and CDR2 YNFKEQ. CDR3 sequence (DNA): TGTGCCAGCAGCCAAGCCCAGGGGGAGCTGTTTTTT. Its protein product is CASSQAQGELFF.

The V and J genes are TRBV6-1 and TRBJ2-1, with a tentative D call TRBD1 (6 bases). V lost 2 bases and J lost 2, with 19 bases in between. The CDR3 is made up of 18 amino acids. Germline loops: CDR1 MNHNS, CDR2 SASEGT. The CDR3 sequence is CASSESILRDTPYNEQFF. CDR3 coding DNA: TGTGCCAGCAGTGAATCGATACTCCGGGACACCCCCTACAATGAGCAGTTCTTC.

This clone has just a few counts. The genes are TRBV19 and TRBJ2-6, with 10 nucleotides matching TRBD1. In germline, CDR1 is LNHDA, CDR2 SQIVND (reference sequence). The V and J ends lost 9 bases and 1 base, in that order; junction bases with no gene match: 3. CDR3 length: 15 residues. The DNA for the CDR3 is TGTGCCAGGGGACAGGGGACTTCTGGGGCCAACGTCCTGACTTTC. Its protein product is CARGQGTSGANVLTF.

The chain uses TRBV5-1 and TRBJ2-4; unclear D gene. The CDR3 has 14 residues. Germline CDR1 SGHRS, CDR2 YFSETQ. Between the trimmed V and J ends, which lost 0 bases and 0 bases, there was a span of 4 bases. CDR3 loop: CASSLALAKNIQYF. Written as DNA, the CDR3 is TGCGCCAGCAGCTTGGCCTTAGCCAAAAACATTCAGTACTTC.

CDR3: CASSVAPGTGANTGELFF. In DNA form, the CDR3 reads TGTGCCAGCAGCGTCGCCCCCGGGACAGGTGCGAACACCGGGGAGCTGTTTTTT. This chain uses TRBV28 with TRBJ2-2, with 8 bases aligning to TRBD1. Germline CDR1 MDHEN, CDR2 SYDVKM. Trimming cost V 6 bases and J 0 bases; bases outside gene matches: 12. The CDR3 loop spans 18 amino acids.

The chain carries TRBV9 and TRBJ1-1; D unclear. Trimming took off 0 bases at V and 4 bases at J, with 13 bases between the two ends. Germline V gene sequence: CDR1 SGDLS, CDR2 YYNGEE. The CDR3 has 15 amino acids. The CDR3 DNA reads as TGTGCCAGCAGCGTAGCATCAGGTCTGGGCACTGAAGCTTTCTTT. This gives the protein CASSVASGLGTEAFF.

The chain couples TRBV6-5 to TRBJ1-6, with TRBD1 identical over 8 bases. Germline V lookup: CDR1 MNHEY, CDR2 SVGAGI. The CDR3 is 15 residues long. V was pared by 5 bases and J by 5 bases, with 5 bases of the junction left unmatched. The CDR3 nucleotides read TGTGCCAGCAGTCGGACAGGGCTGGATAATTCACCCCTCCACTTT. Its translation is CASSRTGLDNSPLHF.